The source of this TCR beta chain is a study of blood T cell repertoires in COVID-19. At the level of the study: There were acute and convalescent COVID-19 samples, and they came from the United States, Italy and Spain. PBMCs, B-cell-depleted T cells, or T cells were the source of the cDNA or gDNA that made up the material.

This clone was observed a handful of times. Original analysis: Amplification with reference gene primers provided the estimates of nucleated cell counts. Sequencing used immunoSEQ multiplex PCR; TCRdb keeps in-frame clones, though not all of them. V and J calls plus clone size are reproduced from that table; the DNA served to infer D and trimming. The table shows 150,000 to 200,000 clones, with around 92% occurring only once. With 7 bases clipped from V and 7 bases from J, the junction kept 12 bases outside the gene matches. The CDR3 has 15 amino acids. The V gene's germline CDR1 is SNHLY and CDR2 FYNNEI. Seattle patients were enrolled during active infection and followed longitudinally.

The TCR comes from a man aged 30-40 years with COVID-19, enrolled during active disease. The specimen was peripheral blood. The rearrangement joins TRBV2 to TRBJ1-1; 10 nucleotides match TRBD1. CDR3 nucleotide sequence: TGTGCCAGCACCCGCTCCGCCGGGACAGGGGTTGAAGCTTTCTTT. This sequence encodes CASTRSAGTGVEAFF.